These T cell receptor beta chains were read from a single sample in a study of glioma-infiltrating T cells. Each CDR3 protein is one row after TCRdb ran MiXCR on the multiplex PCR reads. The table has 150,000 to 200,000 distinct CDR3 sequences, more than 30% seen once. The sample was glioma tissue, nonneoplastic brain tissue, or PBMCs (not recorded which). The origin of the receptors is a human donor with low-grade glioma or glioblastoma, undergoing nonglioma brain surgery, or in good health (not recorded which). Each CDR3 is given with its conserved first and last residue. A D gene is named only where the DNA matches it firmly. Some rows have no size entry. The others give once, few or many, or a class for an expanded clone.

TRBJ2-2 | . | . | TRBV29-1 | CSVGRNTGELFF | TGCAGCGTTGGCAGGAACACCGGGGAGCTGTTTTTT
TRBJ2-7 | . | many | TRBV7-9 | CASSLRAVAYEQYF | TGTGCCAGCAGCTTACGAGCGGTCGCCTACGAGCAGTACTTC
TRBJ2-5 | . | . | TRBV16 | CASSVADQETQYF | TGTGCCAGCAGCGTGGCCGACCAAGAGACCCAGTACTTC
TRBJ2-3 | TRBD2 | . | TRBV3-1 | CASSPYSGTGTDTQYF | TGTGCCAGCAGCCCGTATAGCGGGACCGGGACAGATACGCAGTATTTT
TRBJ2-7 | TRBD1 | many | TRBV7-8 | CASSWDSGWEQYF | TGTGCCAGCAGCTGGGACAGCGGCTGGGAGCAGTACTTC
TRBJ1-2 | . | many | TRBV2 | CASSEAIGPYGYTF | TGTGCCAGCAGTGAAGCTATCGGGCCTTATGGCTACACCTTC
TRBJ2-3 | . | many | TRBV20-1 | CSKLDVGGDTQYF | TGCTCAAAGCTAGATGTCGGGGGAGATACGCAGTATTTT
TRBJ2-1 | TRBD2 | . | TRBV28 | CASSELGSAGGKVHNEQFF | TGTGCCAGCAGTGAATTAGGGTCCGCGGGAGGAAAAGTCCACAATGAGCAGTTCTTC
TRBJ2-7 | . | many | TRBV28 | CASMVQVADEQYF | TGTGCCAGCATGGTCCAGGTTGCCGACGAGCAGTACTTC
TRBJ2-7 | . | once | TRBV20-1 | CSALRLSRSYEQYF | TGCAGTGCCCTCCGCTTATCCCGCTCCTACGAGCAGTACTTC
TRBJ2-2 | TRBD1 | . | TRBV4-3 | CASRRTGNTGELFF | TGCGCCAGCAGACGGACAGGGAACACCGGGGAGCTGTTTTTT
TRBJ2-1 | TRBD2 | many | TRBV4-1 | CASSVGTSGAYNEQFF | TGCGCCAGCAGCGTAGGGACTAGCGGGGCATACAATGAGCAGTTCTTC
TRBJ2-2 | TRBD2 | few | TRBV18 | CASSHTGTTETYYTGELFF | TGTGCCAGCTCACACACCGGGACTACGGAAACCTATTACACCGGGGAGCTGTTTTTT
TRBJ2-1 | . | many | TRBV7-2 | CASSLRSIGASLNEQFF | TGTGCCAGCAGCTTAAGGTCGATTGGGGCTTCCCTTAATGAGCAGTTCTTC
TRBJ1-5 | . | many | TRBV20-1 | CSARVGGQGYYQPQHF | TGCAGTGCTAGAGTTGGAGGGCAGGGGTATTATCAGCCCCAGCATTTT
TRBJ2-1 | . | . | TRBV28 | CARIWEYNEQFF | TGTGCCAGAATTTGGGAATACAATGAGCAGTTCTTC
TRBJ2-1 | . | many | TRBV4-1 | CASSQDGFPAAPANEQFF | TGCGCCAGCAGCCAAGACGGGTTCCCGGCAGCCCCTGCCAATGAGCAGTTCTTC
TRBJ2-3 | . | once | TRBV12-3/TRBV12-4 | CASSFSADTQYF | TGTGCCAGCAGTTTCTCCGCAGATACGCAGTATTTT
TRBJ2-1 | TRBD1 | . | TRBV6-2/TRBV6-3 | CASSYAGGQGRNEQFF | TGTGCCAGCAGTTATGCGGGGGGACAGGGGAGAAATGAGCAGTTCTTC
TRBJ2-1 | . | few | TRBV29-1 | CSVRPPRAAYNEQFF | TGCAGCGTTAGACCTCCTAGGGCTGCTTACAATGAGCAGTTCTTC
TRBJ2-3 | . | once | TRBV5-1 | CASATLGTDTQYF | TGCGCCAGCGCAACCCTAGGGACAGATACGCAGTATTTT
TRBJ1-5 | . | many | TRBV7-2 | CASSLGQGQPQHF | TGTGCCAGCAGCTTAGGCCAGGGTCAGCCCCAGCATTTT
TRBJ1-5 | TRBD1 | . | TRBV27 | CASSTGTGRCGNEPQHF | TGTGCCAGCAGTACAGGGACAGGGAGGTGCGGCAATGAGCCCCAGCATTTT
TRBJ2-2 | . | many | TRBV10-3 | CAISESAQTGELFF | TGTGCCATCAGTGAGTCGGCTCAAACCGGGGAGCTGTTTTTT
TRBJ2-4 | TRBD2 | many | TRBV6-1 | CASSEKWASGRGYIQYF | TGTGCCAGCAGTGAAAAGTGGGCTAGCGGGAGAGGTTACATTCAGTACTTC
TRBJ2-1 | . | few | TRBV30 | CAWSVRDNEQFF | TGTGCCTGGAGTGTACGGGACAATGAGCAGTTCTTC
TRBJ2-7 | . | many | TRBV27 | CASSLGSTLYYEQYF | TGTGCCAGCAGTTTAGGGAGCACGCTTTATTACGAGCAGTACTTC
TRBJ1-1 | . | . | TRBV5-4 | CASSLRPPGIEASF | TGTGCCAGCAGCTTGAGACCTCCAGGCATCGAAGCTTCCTTT
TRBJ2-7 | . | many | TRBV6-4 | CASWSGEVDYEQYF | TGTGCCAGCTGGTCGGGAGAGGTGGACTACGAGCAGTACTTC
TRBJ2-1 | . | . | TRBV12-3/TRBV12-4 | CASPLRAHSYNEQFF | TGTGCCAGCCCCTTAAGGGCTCACTCCTACAATGAGCAGTTCTTC
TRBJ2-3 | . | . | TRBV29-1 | CSVWTDTQYF | TGCAGCGTGTGGACAGATACGCAGTATTTT
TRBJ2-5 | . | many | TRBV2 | CASRETEQETQYF | TGTGCCAGCAGGGAGACAGAACAAGAGACCCAGTACTTC
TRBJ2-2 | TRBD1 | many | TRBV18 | CASSTRDRPFF | TGTGCCAGCTCTACACGGGACAGGCCGTTTTTT
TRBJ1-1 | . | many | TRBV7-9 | CASSLPTVEAFF | TGTGCCAGCAGCTTGCCTACCGTTGAAGCTTTCTTT
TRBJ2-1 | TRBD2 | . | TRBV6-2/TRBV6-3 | CASSYVAGGNNEQFF | TGTGCCAGCAGTTACGTCGCGGGAGGGAACAATGAGCAGTTCTTC
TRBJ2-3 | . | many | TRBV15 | CATGNRDTDTQYF | TGTGCCACCGGAAACAGGGACACAGATACGCAGTATTTT
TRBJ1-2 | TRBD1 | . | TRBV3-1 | CASSRGQGLEDYGYTF | TGTGCCAGCAGCCGCGGACAGGGGCTCGAGGACTATGGCTACACCTTC
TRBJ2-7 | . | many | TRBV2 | CASTVGRGARRSYEQYF | TGTGCCAGCACTGTGGGTAGGGGGGCGAGGCGGTCCTACGAGCAGTACTTC
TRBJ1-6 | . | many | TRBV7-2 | CASSLDRLSPLHF | TGTGCCAGCAGCTTAGATAGGCTATCACCCCTCCACTTT
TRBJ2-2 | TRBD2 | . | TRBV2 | CASSEPSGVMNTGELFF | TGTGCCAGCAGTGAGCCTAGCGGGGTTATGAACACCGGGGAGCTGTTTTTT
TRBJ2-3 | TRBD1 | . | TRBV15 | CAINRDREGNEQYF | TGTGCCATAAACCGGGACAGAGAGGGCAATGAGCAGTATTTT
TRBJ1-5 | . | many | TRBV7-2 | CASSQEATVPNQPQHF | TGTGCCAGCAGCCAAGAAGCAACAGTCCCCAATCAGCCCCAGCATTTT
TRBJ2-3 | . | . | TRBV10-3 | CAISESIHLTGKDTQYF | TGTGCCATCAGTGAGTCGATTCACCTTACAGGAAAAGATACGCAGTATTTT
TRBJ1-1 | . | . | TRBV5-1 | CASSSLSAPGQKMNTEAFF | TGCGCCAGCAGCAGTCTCTCTGCTCCGGGACAAAAGATGAACACTGAAGCTTTCTTT
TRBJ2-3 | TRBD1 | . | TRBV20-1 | CSDPKGADRQYF | TGCAGTGATCCCAAGGGGGCAGATAGGCAGTATTTT
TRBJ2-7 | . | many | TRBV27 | CASSPSVGALSYEQYF | TGTGCCAGCAGTCCCTCGGTCGGGGCCCTCTCCTACGAGCAGTACTTC